This note documents a single T cell receptor (beta chain) sequence. What it binds is unknown. Germline CDR1 reads MGHRA; CDR2 reads YSYEKL. The CDR3 has 15 residues. Between the trimmed V and J ends, which lost 0 bases and 4 bases, there was a span of 12 bases. This sample stems from a study of CD8 T cells in ankylosing spondylitis. Notes on the study in general: Blood of patients with ankylosing spondylitis appeared to be characterized by a TCR beta motif of several highly homologous variants.

TCRdb reprocessed the 5' RACE reads with MiXCR, giving one entry per CDR3 protein. This sample has 450,000 to 550,000 distinct CDR3 sequences, with roughly 5.2% found just once. The sequenced material came from blood, either unsorted or a sorted T cell fraction (not recorded which). This receptor was taken from a male donor with ankylosing spondylitis. V usage is TRBV4-1 and J usage is TRBJ1-2, with D possibly TRBD1 on 6 matching bases. The CDR3: CASSQDLAGAYGYTF. For the CDR3, the DNA is TGCGCCAGCAGCCAAGATTTGGCGGGGGCCTATGGCTACACCTTC.